The subject of this entry is one T cell receptor beta chain. Antigen: not known. Donation came from healthy Caucasian individuals in Russia who were aged 6 to 90. The data are from a study of blood T cells in healthy people across ages. Primers used in a second PCR of roughly 6 to 11 cycles were a sample-barcoded 5' primer and a J-beta primer mix. TCRdb redid the calling of the 5' RACE reads with MiXCR, one entry per CDR3 protein. The sample has roughly 1.5 million distinct CDR3 sequences; under 55% are singletons. This CDR3 contains 12 residues. Trimming stripped 0 bases from V and 12 bases from J, with 11 bases between. Germline-derived CDR1 and CDR2 are SEHNR and FQNEAQ (reference sequence). Whole-study results and caveats: PBMC samples, being unsorted, prevented any conclusive comparison of naive and antigen-experienced cells. Age advanced and TCR beta diversity per million T cells fell, roughly linearly.

This clonotype originated in a woman aged 18-29 years in good health. Sequencing used blood. This chain uses TRBV7-9 with TRBJ1-2; D is uncertain. The DNA of the CDR3 is TGTGCCAGCAGCTTAGCTCCGTCGGGTCACACCTTC. Translated, it gives CASSLAPSGHTF.